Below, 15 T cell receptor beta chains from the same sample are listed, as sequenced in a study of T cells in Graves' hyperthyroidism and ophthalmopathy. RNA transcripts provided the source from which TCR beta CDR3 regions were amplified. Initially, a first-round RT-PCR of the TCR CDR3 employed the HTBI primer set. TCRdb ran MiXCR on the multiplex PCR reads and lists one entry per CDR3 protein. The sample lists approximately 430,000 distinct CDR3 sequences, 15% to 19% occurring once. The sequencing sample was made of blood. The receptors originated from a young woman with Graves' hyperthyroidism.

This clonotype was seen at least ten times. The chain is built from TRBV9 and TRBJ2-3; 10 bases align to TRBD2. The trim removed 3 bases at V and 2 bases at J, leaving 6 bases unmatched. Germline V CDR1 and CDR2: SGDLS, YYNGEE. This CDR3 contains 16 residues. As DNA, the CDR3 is TGTGCCAGCAGCGCGATAGCGGGAGGACCCACAGATACGCAGTATTTT. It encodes CASSAIAGGPTDTQYF.

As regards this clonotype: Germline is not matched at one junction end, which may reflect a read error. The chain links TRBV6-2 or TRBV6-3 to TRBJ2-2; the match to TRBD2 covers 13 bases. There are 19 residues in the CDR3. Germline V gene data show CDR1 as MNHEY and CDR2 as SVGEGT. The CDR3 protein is CASSYSPLAGGRITGGLFF. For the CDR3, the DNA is TGTGCCAGCAGTTACTCGCCACTAGCGGGGGGGCGTATCACCGGGGGGCTGTTTTTT.

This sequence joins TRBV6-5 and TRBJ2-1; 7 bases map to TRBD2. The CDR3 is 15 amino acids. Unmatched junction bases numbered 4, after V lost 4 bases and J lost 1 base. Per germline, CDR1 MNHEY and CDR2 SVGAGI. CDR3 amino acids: CASSFTSESYNEQFF. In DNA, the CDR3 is TGTGCCAGCAGTTTCACTAGCGAATCCTACAATGAGCAGTTCTTC.

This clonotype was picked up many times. DNA for the CDR3: TGCAGCGTTCTTGGACTAGCGGGAGTTCCCTCCTACGAGCAGTACTTC. Translating gives CSVLGLAGVPSYEQYF. V and J are TRBV29-1 and TRBJ2-7; 13 bases agree with TRBD2. The J segment lost 0 bases and the V segment lost 5 bases, leaving 7 bases of the junction unmatched. From germline, CDR1 is SQVTM and CDR2 ANQGSEA. The CDR3 contains 16 residues.

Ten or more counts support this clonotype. The CDR3 protein is CASSLATSSSYNEQFF. The DNA for the CDR3 is TGTGCCAGCAGTTTAGCCACATCCTCCTCCTACAATGAGCAGTTCTTC. This chain joins TRBV27 and TRBJ2-1, with D uncertain. Trimming stripped 2 bases from V and 0 bases from J, with 11 bases between. The germline V gene encodes CDR1 MNHEY and CDR2 SMNVEV (reference sequence). The CDR3 loop spans 16 amino acids.

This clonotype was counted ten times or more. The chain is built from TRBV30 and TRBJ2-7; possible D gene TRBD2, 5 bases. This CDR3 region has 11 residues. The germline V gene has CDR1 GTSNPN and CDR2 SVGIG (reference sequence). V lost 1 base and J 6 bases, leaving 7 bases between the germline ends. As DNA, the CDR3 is TGTGCCTGGAGTGGTGGAGGCGAGCAGTACTTC. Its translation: CAWSGGGEQYF.

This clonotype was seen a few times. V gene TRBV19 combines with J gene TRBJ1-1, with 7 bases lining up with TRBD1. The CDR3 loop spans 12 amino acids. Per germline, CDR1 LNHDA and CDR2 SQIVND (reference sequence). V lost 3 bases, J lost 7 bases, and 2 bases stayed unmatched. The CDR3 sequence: CASSMGTVEAFF. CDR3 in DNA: TGTGCCAGTAGTATGGGGACAGTTGAAGCTTTCTTT.

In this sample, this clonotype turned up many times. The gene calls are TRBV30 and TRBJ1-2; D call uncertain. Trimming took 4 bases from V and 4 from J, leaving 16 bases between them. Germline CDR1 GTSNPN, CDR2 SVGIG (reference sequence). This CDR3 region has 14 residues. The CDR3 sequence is CAWNPGLGGYGYTF. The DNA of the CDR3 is TGTGCCTGGAACCCTGGGCTCGGTGGCTATGGCTACACCTTC.

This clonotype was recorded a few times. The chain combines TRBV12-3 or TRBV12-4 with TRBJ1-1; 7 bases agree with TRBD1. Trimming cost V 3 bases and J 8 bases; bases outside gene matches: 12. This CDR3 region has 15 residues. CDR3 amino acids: CASSFNPPSTGEAFF. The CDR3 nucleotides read TGTGCCAGCAGTTTTAACCCCCCCTCGACAGGGGAAGCTTTCTTT.

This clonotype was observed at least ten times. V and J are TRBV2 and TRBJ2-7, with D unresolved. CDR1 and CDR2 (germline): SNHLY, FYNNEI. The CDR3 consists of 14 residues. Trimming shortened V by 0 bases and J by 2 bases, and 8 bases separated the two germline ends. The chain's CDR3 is CASSEAPGAYEQYF. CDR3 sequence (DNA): TGTGCCAGCAGTGAAGCGCCGGGTGCCTACGAGCAGTACTTC. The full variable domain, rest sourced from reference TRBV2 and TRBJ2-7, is EPEVTQTPSHQVTQMGQEVILRCVPISNHLYFYWYRQILGQKVEFLVSFYNNEISEKSEIFDDQFSVERPDGSNFTLKIRSTKLEDSAMYFCASSEAPGAYEQYFGPGTRLTVT.

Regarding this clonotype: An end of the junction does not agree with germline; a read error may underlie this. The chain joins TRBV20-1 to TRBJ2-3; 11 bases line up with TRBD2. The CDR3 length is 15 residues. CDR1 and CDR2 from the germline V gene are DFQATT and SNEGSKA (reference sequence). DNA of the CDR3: TGCAGTGCTGGAGAGACTAGCGGGGTCACAGATACGCAGTATTTT. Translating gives CSAGETSGVTDTQYF.

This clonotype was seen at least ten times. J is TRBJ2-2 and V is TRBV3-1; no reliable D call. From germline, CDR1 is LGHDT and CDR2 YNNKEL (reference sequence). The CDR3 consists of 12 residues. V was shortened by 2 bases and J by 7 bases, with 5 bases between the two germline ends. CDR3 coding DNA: TGTGCCAGCAGCCAAACGGGCGGGGAGCTGTTTTTT. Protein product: CASSQTGGELFF.

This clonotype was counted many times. CDR3 bases: TGTGCCAGCAGTCCTGCAATACAGGGAATCTACACAGATACGCAGTATTTT. Translating gives CASSPAIQGIYTDTQYF. The chain joins TRBV27 to TRBJ2-3; the D gene is possibly TRBD1 (6 bases). V was clipped by 5 bases and J by 2 bases, with 20 bases between them. The CDR3 runs to 17 residues. In germline, CDR1 is MNHEY, CDR2 SMNVEV (reference sequence).

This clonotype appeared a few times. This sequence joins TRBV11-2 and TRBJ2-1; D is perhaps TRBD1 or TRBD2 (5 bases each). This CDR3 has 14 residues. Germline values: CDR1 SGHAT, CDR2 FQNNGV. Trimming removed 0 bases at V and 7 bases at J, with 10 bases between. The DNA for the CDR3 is TGTGCCAGCAGCTTAGAAGGGACGGTAAATGAGCAGTTCTTC. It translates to CASSLEGTVNEQFF. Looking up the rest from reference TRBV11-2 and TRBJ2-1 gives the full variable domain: EAGVAQSPRYKIIEKRQSVAFWCNPISGHATLYWYQQILGQGPKLLIQFQNNGVVDDSQLPKDRFSAERLKGVDSTLKIQPAKLEDSAVYLCASSLEGTVNEQFFGPGTRLTVL.

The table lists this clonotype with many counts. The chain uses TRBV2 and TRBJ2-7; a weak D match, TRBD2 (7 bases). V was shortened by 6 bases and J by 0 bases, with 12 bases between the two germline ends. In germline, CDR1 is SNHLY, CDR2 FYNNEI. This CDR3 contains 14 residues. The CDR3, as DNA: TGTGCCAGCAGCGGGGGGCAGGGCTCCTACGAGCAGTACTTC. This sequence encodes CASSGGQGSYEQYF.